Sequencing of this T cell receptor beta chain was carried out in a study of vaccination and CD4 T cells after COVID-19. About the research overall: There were two doses of either BNT162b2 or mRNA-1273 vaccine given to participants.

This CDR3 spans 16 amino acids. The V gene's germline CDR1 is LNHDA and CDR2 SQIVND (reference sequence). Cultured CD4+ T-cell DNA underwent Oncomine TCR Beta short-read sequencing. Scientists extracted genomic DNA from CD4+ T cells grown in culture. TCRdb analysed the PCR reads with MiXCR anew, one entry per CDR3 protein. Among fewer than 15,000 distinct CDR3 sequences listed, more than 30% were seen once. Worth noting for this clonotype: Its antigen is unknown. This may come from a read error, since a much larger clone is one base off.

Treatment defined: roughly ten-day PBMC culture with coronavirus spike peptide pools or control peptides (ViraFEST assay). T cells were expanded with peptide pools, and expanded clonotypes were identified by TCR sequencing. The chain employs TRBV19 and TRBJ1-2; D ambiguous. This receptor was identified in a human donor who had recovered from COVID-19. This specimen consisted of CD4+ T cells from blood, cultured in vitro, obtained after SARS-CoV-2 vaccination. The DNA of the CDR3 is TGTGCCAGTAGTATAGTCGGCGAAGGGAAGGCAAAAGGCTTCACCTTC. Its protein product is CASSIVGEGKAKGFTF.